This TCR beta chain was sequenced in a study of blood T cell repertoires in COVID-19. The wider study: Nucleic acid was either cDNA or gDNA, and it came from T cells, B-cell-depleted T cells, or PBMCs.

Individuals aged 18 to 89 years were recruited from approximately 22 US areas. Assignment of participants to cohorts was predicated upon participant-reported clinical history. Some clones are missing from TCRdb's copy, which holds only in-frame ones; the method was immunoSEQ multiplex PCR. The data show about 160,000 clones, about 84% seen once. V was pared by 0 bases and J by 4 bases, with 6 bases of the junction left unmatched. Germline loops: CDR1 SGHRS, CDR2 YFSETQ. This CDR3 spans 15 amino acids. The sequence derives from a woman aged 35 to 49 with acute COVID-19. Input material: PBMCs or T cells enriched from blood (not recorded which). V usage is TRBV5-1 and J usage is TRBJ1-2; 7 nucleotides match TRBD1. Written as DNA, the CDR3 is TGCGCCAGCAGCTTGGAACCGGGACAGAGCTATGGCTACACCTTC. This gives the protein CASSLEPGQSYGYTF.